This T cell receptor beta chain was sequenced for a study of T-cell memory formation after mild COVID-19. Study-level information: For the most part, TCR clusters were specific to one donor.

TCRdb passed the 5' RACE reads through MiXCR, listing each CDR3 protein once. The table shows roughly 150,000 distinct CDR3 sequences, with approximately 13% occurring only once. This CDR3 is 13 amino acids long. The germline V gene has CDR1 DFQATT and CDR2 SNEGSKA (reference sequence). V was pared by 5 bases and J by 0 bases, with 11 bases between. This clonotype was detected only a few times. Its specificity is not known. Whole-study findings and limits: CD4/CD8 balance held among clones contracting day 15 to 85, and later expanders leaned CD4+. Pre-infection memory showed some responding clones, and this suggested that cross-reactive memory joined. Contracting clones localized mainly to CM and EM when CD4+ and mainly to EMRA when CD8+.

The chain joins TRBV20-1 to TRBJ2-7; D remains ambiguous. This sequence was found in a man aged 18 to 35 who had mild COVID-19 (a few samples of this study predate the infection). Cell type and time point are not known. Sequenced input: PBMCs or a T cell subset sorted from them (not recorded which). The CDR3 spells CSAASRFSYEQYF. The DNA for the CDR3 is TGCAGTGCTGCCTCACGGTTCTCCTACGAGCAGTACTTC.